The 13 T cell receptor beta chains below were found in one sample sequenced in a study of control samples from healthy donors and cancer patients. The data were produced by immunoSEQ multiplex PCR, yet TCRdb's version contains in-frame clones alone and is incomplete. The sample lists around 130,000 clones, around nine tenths occurring once. Sequencing was carried out using blood. Receptor source: a man over 45 in good health.

This clone was observed once. The chain joins TRBV2 to TRBJ2-7; TRBD2 matches 7 bases. The CDR3 loop spans 13 amino acids. Trimming cost V 6 bases and J 5 bases; bases outside gene matches: 7. Germline CDR1 SNHLY, CDR2 FYNNEI. CDR3 in DNA: TGTGCCAGCAGCTCCGTGGGAGGGAACGAGCAGTACTTC. Protein sequence: CASSSVGGNEQYF. The full variable domain, in which reference TRBV2 and TRBJ2-7 provide the parts outside the CDR3, is EPEVTQTPSHQVTQMGQEVILRCVPISNHLYFYWYRQILGQKVEFLVSFYNNEISEKSEIFDDQFSVERPDGSNFTLKIRSTKLEDSAMYFCASSSVGGNEQYFGPGTRLTVT.

The V and J genes are TRBV27 and TRBJ2-3; D gene unclear. Germline CDR1 MNHEY, CDR2 SMNVEV (reference sequence). The CDR3 totals 15 residues. Trimming took 7 bases from V and 4 from J, leaving 18 bases between them. CDR3 sequence (DNA): TGTGCCAGCACCCCCCAGCGACAAAAGCCAGATACGCAGTATTTT. This translates into CASTPQRQKPDTQYF.

CDR3 in DNA: TGTGCCAGTAGTATTCGGGGGAACAATGAGCAGTTCTTC. Translating it yields CASSIRGNNEQFF. This rearrangement joins TRBV19 to TRBJ2-1, with TRBD2 as a possible D gene (6 bases). This CDR3 spans 13 amino acids. The V end was cut by 3 bases, the J end by 5 bases, with 8 bases between. The germline V gene has CDR1 LNHDA and CDR2 SQIVND (reference sequence). Complete variable domain (other parts from reference TRBV19 and TRBJ2-1): DGGITQSPKYLFRKEGQNVTLSCEQNLNHDAMYWYRQDPGQGLRLIYYSQIVNDFQKGDIAEGYSVSREKKESFPLTVTSAQKNPTAFYLCASSIRGNNEQFFGPGTRLTVL.

This chain uses TRBV27 with TRBJ2-3; D gene unclear. The CDR3 is made up of 15 amino acids. The germline CDR1 and CDR2 sequences are MNHEY and SMNVEV (reference sequence). Trimming cost V 3 bases and J 1 base, with 11 bases left between them. The CDR3 DNA reads TGTGCCAGCAGTTTGTCCGGTTACGGCACAGATACGCAGTATTTT. Amino acid sequence: CASSLSGYGTDTQYF.

The CDR3 DNA follows: TGTGCCAGCACTGGAGGGCGGGGGGGGGCCAACGTCCTGACTTTC. It translates to CASTGGRGGANVLTF. The V and J genes are TRBV28 and TRBJ2-6, with 7 bases aligning to TRBD2. The CDR3 runs 15 residues. Trimming took 7 bases from V and 4 from J; bases not matched to a gene: 7. The V gene's germline CDR1 is MDHEN and CDR2 SYDVKM.

Details on this clone: Other DNA sequences within the sample encode an identical CDR3. The V call is TRBV5-1, the J call TRBJ2-3; weak D call: TRBD1 (5 bases). Germline V gene sequence: CDR1 SGHRS, CDR2 YFSETQ. The CDR3 consists of 14 residues. Between the trimmed V and J ends, which lost 4 bases and 1 base, there was a span of 10 bases. The chain's CDR3 is CASSGGQGTDTQYF. The CDR3 DNA reads TGCGCCAGCAGCGGTGGACAAGGCACAGATACGCAGTATTTT.

The J gene is TRBJ1-5, the V gene TRBV30; TRBD1 matches 7 bases. V gave up 5 bases and J gave up 3 bases; unmatched junction bases: 4. The CDR3 consists of 13 residues. Germline CDR1 reads GTSNPN; CDR2 reads SVGIG (reference sequence). The CDR3 nucleotides read TGTGCCTGGTCGACAGGGACCAATCAGCCCCAGCATTTT. This translates into CAWSTGTNQPQHF.

The chain joins TRBV7-3 to TRBJ2-5; D is perhaps TRBD1 (6 bases). Germline V lookup: CDR1 SGHTA, CDR2 FQGTGA. V lost 5 bases and J lost 4, with 14 bases in between. This CDR3 is 14 amino acids long. This chain's CDR3 is CASSEQGYGETQYF. CDR3 sequence (DNA): TGTGCCAGCAGCGAACAGGGATATGGAGAGACCCAGTACTTC.

The chain couples TRBV11-2 to TRBJ1-1; D is undetermined. Per germline, CDR1 SGHAT and CDR2 FQNNGV. The CDR3 has 14 residues. The V and J ends lost 1 base and 2 bases respectively, with 8 bases between them. This chain's CDR3 is CASSLVYGNTEAFF. CDR3 DNA: TGTGCCAGCAGCTTAGTATACGGAAACACTGAAGCTTTCTTT.

The J gene is TRBJ1-5, the V gene TRBV12-2; the D call of TRBD1 is as the table states it, not checked on the DNA. TRBV12-2 is described as a pseudogene. The CDR3 has 19 residues. For the CDR3, the DNA is TGTGCAAGTCGCTCAATAGGACAGGGACTCATACCAAGCAATCAGCCCCAGCATTTT. Translating it yields CASRSIGQGLIPSNQPQHF.

This clone was found a few times. The gene calls are TRBV4-1 and TRBJ2-1; D ambiguous. The CDR3 sequence is 15 residues long. Germline V gene sequence: CDR1 MGHRA, CDR2 YSYEKL. The V gene lost 0 bases and the J gene lost 5 bases, with 11 bases spanning the gap. The CDR3 sequence is CASSQDSSLNNEQFF. The CDR3 nucleotides read TGCGCCAGCAGCCAAGATTCCAGTCTTAACAATGAGCAGTTCTTC.

The chain combines TRBV24-1 with TRBJ1-5, with D hard to call. This CDR3 is 13 amino acids long. The germline V and J ends were trimmed by 1 base and 5 bases, with 5 bases remaining between them. The germline V gene encodes CDR1 KGHDR and CDR2 SFDVKD. CDR3: CATSDFNDQPQHF. The CDR3 DNA reads as TGTGCCACCAGTGATTTTAATGATCAGCCCCAGCATTTT.

The V call is TRBV19, the J call TRBJ2-7; D call uncertain. Germline V gene sequence: CDR1 LNHDA, CDR2 SQIVND (reference sequence). Trimming took 5 bases from V and 2 from J, leaving 13 bases between them. There are 14 residues in the CDR3. The CDR3 sequence: CASSPRQGAYEQYF. CDR3 nucleotides: TGTGCCAGTAGTCCGCGACAAGGTGCCTACGAGCAGTACTTC.